This entry lists 6 T cell receptor beta chains sequenced from one sample in a study of cytomegalovirus exposure and HLA in healthy donors (dated by TCRdb to 2016 to 2017). The library was generated by the immunoSEQ multiplex PCR assay. For the multiplex PCR, a mixture combining 60 forward primers for TCR Vbeta segments and 13 reverse primers for TCR Jbeta segments was used. TCRdb took this table from immuneACCESS and kept in-frame rearrangements with V and J called. Such tables lack part of the clones; where checked against another copy, unresolved V genes explain under half of the gap, and the rest is unexplained. In this sample the table shows about 110,000 clones, about 74% of which occur a single time. The ten largest clones capture roughly 4.9% of the sample. Source material: PBMCs. These receptor sequences come from a female donor in good health and CMV-seropositive.

As regards this clone: A read error may account for a junction end that differs from germline. CDR3 sequence reads: CASSREETRYF. The CDR3 nucleotides are TGCGCCAGCAGCCGGGAGGAGACCCGGTACTTC. The chain is built from TRBV5-1 and TRBJ2-5; 7 positions match TRBD2. The CDR3 is 11 amino acids. Looked up from germline, CDR1 is SGHRS and CDR2 is YFSETQ.

This clone was counted a few times. V and J are TRBV11-1 and TRBJ2-1; TRBD2 matches at 8 bases. Trimming took 5 bases from V and 10 from J; bases not matched to a gene: 13. The CDR3 spans 15 residues. Per germline, CDR1 SGHAT and CDR2 FQDESV (reference sequence). In DNA, the CDR3 is TGTGCCAGCAGCCGTGGGGGCGGGGGGCTTACGGAGCAGTTCTTC. Amino acid sequence: CASSRGGGGLTEQFF.

V and J are TRBV5-5 and TRBJ2-3; D gene uncertain. Deletions cut 2 bases from V and 6 bases from J, with 7 bases between. Germline CDR1 reads SGHKS; CDR2 reads YYEKEE (reference sequence). The CDR3 spans 12 residues. The CDR3 loop reads CASSFSSDTQYF. The CDR3 DNA reads TGTGCCAGCAGCTTTAGTTCTGATACGCAGTATTTT.

The gene calls are TRBV7-9 and TRBJ1-4; TRBD1 is a possible D gene (6 bases). Trimming took 5 bases from V and 5 from J, leaving 12 bases between them. The germline V gene encodes CDR1 SEHNR and CDR2 FQNEAQ (reference sequence). The CDR3 length is 14 residues. The CDR3 DNA reads TGTGCCAGCAGCCCTACAGGGTTAAATGAAAAACTGTTTTTT. Translation gives CASSPTGLNEKLFF.

This clone turned up a few times. The junction differs from germline at one of its ends, possibly a read error. The chain recombines TRBV5-5 with TRBJ2-1; 12 positions agree with TRBD2. The CDR3 spans 18 residues. Germline V gene lookup returns CDR1 SGHKS and CDR2 YYEKEE (reference sequence). The CDR3 nucleotides read TGCGCCAGCAGCCAAGATCTAGCGGGGGGGCTGTTGGACAATGAGCAGTTCTTC. This gives the protein CASSQDLAGGLLDNEQFF.

The V and J genes are TRBV6-1 and TRBJ1-1, with a weak D call TRBD1 (6 bases). The CDR3 is 14 amino acids. V was pared by 6 bases and J by 1 base, with 12 bases between. Germline lookup yields CDR1 MNHNS and CDR2 SASEGT. CDR3 bases: TGTGCCAGCAGGGGGGGGGCGTGGAACACTGAAGCTTTCTTT. This encodes CASRGGAWNTEAFF.